Shown below are 8 T cell receptor beta chains from a single sample sequenced in a study of blood T cells in healthy people across ages. Together with a sample-barcoded 5' primer, a J-beta primer mix was included in a second PCR lasting about 6 to 11 cycles. TCRdb re-derived calls from the 5' RACE reads in MiXCR, one entry per CDR3 protein. Counted here are about 1 million distinct CDR3 sequences, approximately 25% occurring once; the ten biggest clones make up about 0.69%. These records were also assigned to another study, of T cells of mothers and their children.

The sample taken for sequencing was blood. These receptors were obtained from a girl aged 2 to 10 in good health.

The chain couples TRBV29-1 to TRBJ2-7, with a weak D call TRBD1 (6 bases). V shed 4 bases and J shed 4 bases, with 11 bases lying between them. The length of the CDR3 is 12 residues. Germline V gene sequence: CDR1 SQVTM, CDR2 ANQGSEA. CDR3 in amino acids: CSVVRTVYEQYF. CDR3 DNA: TGCAGCGTTGTCAGGACAGTTTACGAGCAGTACTTC.

This clonotype was seen more than once but under ten times. This rearrangement joins TRBV5-1 to TRBJ2-7; TRBD2 is a possible D gene (6 bases). Trimming took 6 bases from V and 0 from J, leaving 10 bases between them. Germline V gene sequence: CDR1 SGHRS, CDR2 YFSETQ. This CDR3 has 13 amino acids. The CDR3 here is CASKDGSSYEQYF. The CDR3 DNA reads as TGCGCCAGCAAGGACGGGAGCTCCTACGAGCAGTACTTC.

The chain links TRBV4-1 to TRBJ1-6; a possible D gene is TRBD1 (5 bases). Trimming removed 3 bases at V and 9 bases at J, with 12 bases between. The CDR3 runs 14 residues. Germline lookup yields CDR1 MGHRA and CDR2 YSYEKL. CDR3: CASSQLGGSSPLHF. The CDR3 DNA follows: TGCGCCAGCAGCCAGCTTGGGGGGAGTTCACCCCTCCACTTT.

In regard to this clonotype: A much larger clonotype is one base distant, so this may be a read error. This chain links TRBV28 with TRBJ2-6; D ambiguous. Trimming took off 7 bases at V and 3 bases at J, with 4 bases between the two ends. Germline V lookup: CDR1 MDHEN, CDR2 SYDVKM. The CDR3 covers 12 residues. The CDR3 protein is CASIGGANVLTF. CDR3 DNA sequence: TGTGCCAGCATTGGTGGGGCCAACGTCCTGACTTTC.

The chain joins TRBV14 to TRBJ1-4; D unresolved. Trimming left V 1 base short and J 10 bases short, with 7 bases between. The CDR3 is made up of 12 amino acids. Germline CDR1 SGHDN, CDR2 FVKESK. In nucleotides, the CDR3 is TGTGCCAGCAGCCAAGCTCAAGGAAAACTGTTTTTT. Protein product: CASSQAQGKLFF.

A few counts support this clonotype. The V call is TRBV20-1, the J call TRBJ2-3; the D gene is possibly TRBD2 (7 bases). Trimming removed 1 base at V and 3 bases at J, with 32 bases between. The germline V gene has CDR1 DFQATT and CDR2 SNEGSKA (reference sequence). The CDR3 is 21 amino acids. CDR3 bases: TGCAGTGCTAGAGGCTGGGGCGGGAGTCACACTTCCCGGGGGCCAACAGATACGCAGTATTTT. It specifies CSARGWGGSHTSRGPTDTQYF.

This clonotype was counted between two and nine times. This rearrangement joins TRBV9 to TRBJ2-1, with D perhaps TRBD1 (6 bases). Per germline, CDR1 SGDLS and CDR2 YYNGEE. The V end lost 0 bases, the J end lost 3 bases, and 10 bases lay between the germline ends. This CDR3 contains 15 residues. This CDR3 is CASSVGGPGYNEQFF. The CDR3 DNA reads as TGTGCCAGCAGCGTAGGGGGGCCGGGCTACAATGAGCAGTTCTTC.

V usage is TRBV12-3 or TRBV12-4 and J usage is TRBJ2-5, with 7 positions matching TRBD2. There are 15 residues in the CDR3. The V gene end was trimmed by 5 bases and the J gene end by 9 bases; junction bases not matched to a gene: 15. Here the CDR3 DNA reads TGTGCCAGCAGTGAGCGGGGCGCGGGTTTCGTTGCCCAGTACTTC. Amino acid sequence: CASSERGAGFVAQYF.